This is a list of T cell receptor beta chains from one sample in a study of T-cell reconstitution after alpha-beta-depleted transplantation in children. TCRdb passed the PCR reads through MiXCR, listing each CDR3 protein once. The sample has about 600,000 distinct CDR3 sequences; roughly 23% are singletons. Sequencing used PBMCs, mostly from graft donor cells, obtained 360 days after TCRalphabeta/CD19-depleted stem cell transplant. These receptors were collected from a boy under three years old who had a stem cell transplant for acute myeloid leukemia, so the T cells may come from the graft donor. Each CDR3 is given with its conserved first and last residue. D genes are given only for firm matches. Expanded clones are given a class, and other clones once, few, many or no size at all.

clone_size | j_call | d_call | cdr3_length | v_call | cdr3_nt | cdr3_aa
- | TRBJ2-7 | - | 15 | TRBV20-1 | TGCAGTGCTAGGGAGTTCAGGGGGGATTCCTACGAGCAGTACTTC | CSAREFRGDSYEQYF
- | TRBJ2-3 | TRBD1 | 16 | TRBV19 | TGTGCCAGTAGTCGCTCCCGGGACAGAAGCACAGATACGCAGTATTTT | CASSRSRDRSTDTQYF
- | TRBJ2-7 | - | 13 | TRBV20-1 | TGCAGTGCTGTGCGCTGGGGCCCCTACGAGCAGTACTTC | CSAVRWGPYEQYF
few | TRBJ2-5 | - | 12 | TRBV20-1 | TGCAGTGCTAGAAGGGTGGGAGAGACCCAGTACTTC | CSARRVGETQYF
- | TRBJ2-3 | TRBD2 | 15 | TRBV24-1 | TGTGCCACCAGTGACCCGGGACTAGCGCCGGGATCGCAGTATTTT | CATSDPGLAPGSQYF
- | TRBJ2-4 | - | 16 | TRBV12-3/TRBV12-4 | TGTGCCAGCAGTTTTTGGGGGACAAGGACCAAAAACATTCAGTACTTC | CASSFWGTRTKNIQYF
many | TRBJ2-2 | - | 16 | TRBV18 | TGTGCCAGCTCACCAAGGTTTGACACCGACACCGGGGAGCTGTTTTTT | CASSPRFDTDTGELFF
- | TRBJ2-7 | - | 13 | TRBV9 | TGTGCCAGCAGCGCTAGTGGAGGTGACGAGCAGTACTTC | CASSASGGDEQYF
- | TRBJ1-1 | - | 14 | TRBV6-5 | TGTGCCAGCAGTTACTCGTCGACAGGAGGTGAAGCTTTCTTT | CASSYSSTGGEAFF
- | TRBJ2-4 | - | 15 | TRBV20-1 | TGCAGTGCTAGAGATGGACTTATAGCCAAAAACATTCAGTACTTC | CSARDGLIAKNIQYF
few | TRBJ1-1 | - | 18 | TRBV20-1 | TGCAGTGCTAGAACCTCTCGCCAGGGGCCAGCTATGAACACTGAAGCTTTCTTT | CSARTSRQGPAMNTEAFF
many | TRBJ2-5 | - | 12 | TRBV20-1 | TGCAGTGCTTATTACGTGCGCGAGACCCAGTACTTC | CSAYYVRETQYF
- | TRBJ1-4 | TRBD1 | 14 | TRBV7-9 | TGTGCCAGCAGCCCTGTGACAGGGAATGAAAAACTGTTTTTT | CASSPVTGNEKLFF
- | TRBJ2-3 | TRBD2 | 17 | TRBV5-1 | TGCGCCAGCAGCTTGTCGCCGGGACTAGCGGGATTAGATACGCAGTATTTT | CASSLSPGLAGLDTQYF
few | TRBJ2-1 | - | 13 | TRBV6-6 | TGTGCCAGCAGTTACCCCTCGGCAAATGAGCAGTTCTTC | CASSYPSANEQFF
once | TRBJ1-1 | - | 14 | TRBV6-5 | TGTGCCAGCAGTTACGGGGACACGAACACTGAAGCTTTCTTT | CASSYGDTNTEAFF
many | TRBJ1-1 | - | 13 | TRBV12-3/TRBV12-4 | TGTGCCAGCAGTTTGAACACGAACACTGAAGCTTTCTTT | CASSLNTNTEAFF
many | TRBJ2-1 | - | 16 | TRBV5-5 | TGTGCCAGCAGCTGGTGGTCTGGTTTCCCCCCTAATGAGCAGTTCTTC | CASSWWSGFPPNEQFF
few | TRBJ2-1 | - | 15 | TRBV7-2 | TGTGCCAGCAGCAGGCGGCTGCCATCCTACAATGAGCAGTTCTTC | CASSRRLPSYNEQFF
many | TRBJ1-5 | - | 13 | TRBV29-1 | TGCAGCATTTGGTATCCCCGGGAACAGCCCCAGCATTTT | CSIWYPREQPQHF
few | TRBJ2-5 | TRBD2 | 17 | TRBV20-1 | TGCAGTGCAACCTTAGCGGGGGTCGCCACGGACGGAGAGACCCAGTACTTC | CSATLAGVATDGETQYF
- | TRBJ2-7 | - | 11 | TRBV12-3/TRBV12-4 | TGTGCCAGCAGCCCGGGGGCCCACGAGTACTTC | CASSPGAHEYF